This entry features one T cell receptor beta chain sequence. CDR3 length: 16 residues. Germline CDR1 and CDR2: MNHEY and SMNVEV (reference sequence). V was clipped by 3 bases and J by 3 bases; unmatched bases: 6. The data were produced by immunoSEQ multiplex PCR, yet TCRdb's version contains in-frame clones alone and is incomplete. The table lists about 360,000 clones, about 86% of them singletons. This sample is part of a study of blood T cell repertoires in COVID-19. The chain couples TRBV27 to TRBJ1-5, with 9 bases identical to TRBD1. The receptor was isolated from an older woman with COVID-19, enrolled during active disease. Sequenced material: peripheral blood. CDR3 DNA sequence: TGTGCCAGCAGTTTGACAGGGGGGGTTGCCAATCAGCCCCAGCATTTT. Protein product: CASSLTGGVANQPQHF.